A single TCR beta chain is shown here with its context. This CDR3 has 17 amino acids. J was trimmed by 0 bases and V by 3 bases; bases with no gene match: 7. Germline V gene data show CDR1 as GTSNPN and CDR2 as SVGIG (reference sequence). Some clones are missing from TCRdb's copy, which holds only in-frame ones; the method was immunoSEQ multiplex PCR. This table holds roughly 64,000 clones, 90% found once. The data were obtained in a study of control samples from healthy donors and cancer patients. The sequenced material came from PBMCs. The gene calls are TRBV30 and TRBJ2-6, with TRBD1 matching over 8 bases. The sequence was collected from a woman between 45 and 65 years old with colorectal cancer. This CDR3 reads CAWRQSGGISGANVLTF. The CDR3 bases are TGTGCCTGGAGGCAGTCAGGGGGCATCTCTGGGGCCAACGTCCTGACTTTC.